This section outlines one T cell receptor (beta chain) sequence together with its context. Its antigen is not yet known. Base-call qualities are not available, and no considerably larger clone is one nucleotide away. The sample comes from a study of blood T cell repertoires in COVID-19 (TCRdb year 2020). Turning to the overall study: Samples covering the acute and convalescent phases of COVID-19 were provided by collaborators in the United States, Italy and Spain. The samples were drawn from two sources: the first 160 participants of the ongoing ImmuneRACE study, and 1,200 or so subjects contributed by 6 global collaborators. Where HLA class I and class II types were available, the types were taken from metadata supplied by the sample provider, not from assay-based typing. The repertoires were released in a freely available public database intended as a resource for research on the immune response to SARS-CoV-2. The prospective study material was composed of cDNA or gDNA derived from T cells, B-cell-depleted T cells, or PBMCs. Subjects who had been exposed to COVID-19, were actively infected with it, or had recovered from it provided the deeply sampled blood TCRbeta repertoires that made up the dataset. A de-identified subject ID, COVID-19 status, age in years and sex were almost always included in the sample metadata.

Germline trimming amounts to 0 bases on V and 6 bases on J, with 7 as the count of junction bases outside the gene matches. CDR1 is given as KGHSH and CDR2 as LQKENI, both from the germline V gene. The CDR3 has 15 amino acids, counting the end cysteine and phenylalanine. Here the CDR3 DNA is all that survives: 45 bases in frame from base 1. Collaborating institutions collected whole blood in K2EDTA tubes following their own protocols. For TCRbeta analysis, collaborator samples were shipped as frozen whole blood, as isolated PBMCs, or as DNA extracted from either sample type. Overall study outcomes, separate from this receptor: The amount of clinical and demographic metadata varied by source and participant and was provided uncurated.

TCRbeta CDR3 regions were amplified from genomic DNA by means of the immunoSEQ Assay, a bias-controlled multiplex PCR. The authors' analysis ran thus. Nucleated cell counts per sample were estimated from amplification of reference gene primers within the assay. To quantify the absolute abundance of each unique TCRbeta CDR3 rearrangement, sequence reads were collapsed and filtered. For each sample, productive Simpson clonality was calculated as the square root of Simpson's diversity index across productive rearrangements. TCRdb re-hosts the immuneACCESS table, in-frame sequences only. Its copies lack some clones; in the studies checked, an unresolved V gene accounts for under half of them, and the cause for the rest is not known. D and trimming were read from the DNA, whereas the V and J calls and clone size are those reported in that table. The sample table contains about 200,000 clones; only one count was recorded for around three quarters of them. The ten largest clones add up to 4.5% to 7% of the sample.

Sequencing input: peripheral blood. The chain was built from TRBV18 and TRBJ2-7, with 8 middle bases fitting TRBD2. The clonotype comes from a woman in her sixties or seventies with acute or convalescent COVID-19. CDR3 region: CASSPPTGGGGEQYF. The sequence in DNA is TGTGCCAGCTCACCACCTACGGGAGGGGGTGGCGAGCAGTACTTC.